This T cell receptor (beta chain) emerged from a study of blood T cell repertoires in COVID-19. Study overall: The United States, Italy and Spain supplied acute and convalescent COVID-19 samples. PBMCs, B-cell-depleted T cells, or T cells were the source of the cDNA or gDNA that made up the material.

The CDR3 consists of 13 residues. CDR1 and CDR2 (germline): ENHRY, SYGVKD. Trimming took 6 bases from V and 9 from J; bases not matched to a gene: 7. Clones were read by immunoSEQ multiplex PCR, and TCRdb kept only the in-frame ones, dropping some. The table lists 180,000 or so clones, about 86% of them singletons. The chain couples TRBV10-3 to TRBJ2-7; 11 nucleotides match TRBD2. Sequencing was performed on peripheral blood. This clonotype was sampled from a man aged 55-75 years with acute or convalescent COVID-19. CDR3 loop: CAIRGLAEVGQYF. The CDR3 DNA reads as TGTGCCATCAGGGGACTAGCGGAGGTGGGGCAGTACTTC.